One sample yielded the 11 T cell receptor beta chains listed below, sequenced in a study of B cell selection in AIRE deficiency. Using immunoSEQ multiplex PCR, the repertoire was profiled, and TCRdb retains in-frame clones only, with some absent. The table has under 20,000 clones, 85% to 95% seen once. The regulatory T cell sort gate was CD4+CD25hiCD127low/negative. The specimen was CD4+CD25+ Tregs sorted from PBMCs. These receptors all come from a human donor in good health.

V and J are TRBV7-2 and TRBJ2-1; 10 nucleotides align to TRBD1. The CDR3 totals 12 residues. Germline V gene data show CDR1 as SGHTA and CDR2 as FQGNSA. V shed 5 bases, J shed 14 bases, and the junction held 6 bases outside the gene matches. For the CDR3, the DNA is TGTGCCAGCAGCACTCGGACAGGGGGGGAGTTCTTC. Translated: CASSTRTGGEFF.

This clone was recorded once. V is TRBV30 and J is TRBJ2-7; TRBD1 matches 7 bases. Germline trimming cut 5 bases from V and 3 bases from J; bases unmatched to any gene: 7. Germline V gene data show CDR1 as GTSNPN and CDR2 as SVGIG (reference sequence). This CDR3 has 13 residues. The CDR3 DNA follows: TGTGCCTGGGGGGCAGGGGGTCTCTACGAGCAGTACTTC. It yields the protein CAWGAGGLYEQYF.

The chain links TRBV18 to TRBJ2-1; 9 nucleotides agree with TRBD2. Germline assignment: CDR1 KGHSH and CDR2 LQKENI. V was pared by 4 bases and J by 10 bases, with 11 bases of the junction left unmatched. CDR3 size: 15 residues. Here the CDR3 reads CASSLSYLTSGEQFF. The CDR3 nucleotides are TGTGCCAGCTCACTGAGTTACCTGACTAGCGGCGAGCAGTTCTTC. The full variable domain, with the rest looked up from reference TRBV18 and TRBJ2-1, is NAGVMQNPRHLVRRRGQEARLRCSPMKGHSHVYWYRQLPEEGLKFMVYLQKENIIDESGMPKERFSAEFPKEGPSILRIQQVVRGDSAAYFCASSLSYLTSGEQFFGPGTRLTVL.

This chain uses TRBV6-4 with TRBJ1-5; 10 bases are shared with TRBD1. The CDR3 has 15 residues. The J segment lost 1 base and the V segment lost 6 bases, leaving 3 bases of the junction unmatched. The germline V gene has CDR1 MRHNA and CDR2 SNTAGT. The CDR3 nucleotides are TGTGCCAGCAGGGGACAGGGGTGGAGCAATCAGCCCCAGCATTTT. It yields the protein CASRGQGWSNQPQHF.

The chain joins TRBV5-8 to TRBJ1-2; D gene uncertain. Trimming stripped 2 bases from V and 8 bases from J, with 10 bases between. CDR1 and CDR2 (germline): SGHTS, YDEGEE. CDR3 size: 12 residues. The CDR3 DNA follows: TGTGCCAGCAGCTTTGAGGCACCGGGCTACACCTTC. Translating gives CASSFEAPGYTF. Supplemented by reference TRBV5-8 and TRBJ1-2, the full variable domain reads EAGVTQSPTHLIKTRGQQATLRCSPISGHTSVYWYQQALGLGLQFLLWYDEGEERNRGNFPPRFSGRQFPNYSSELNVNALELEDSALYLCASSFEAPGYTFGSGTRLTVV.

The rearrangement joins TRBV29-1 to TRBJ2-7, with 7 bases lining up with TRBD2. J lost 6 bases, V lost 4 bases, and 6 bases had no gene match. CDR1 and CDR2 (germline): SQVTM, ANQGSEA. The CDR3 runs 12 residues. The CDR3 reads CSVGGRAREQYF. The CDR3 DNA sequence: TGCAGCGTTGGAGGGAGGGCCCGCGAGCAGTACTTC.

The gene calls are TRBV6-5 and TRBJ2-6; no clear D. The CDR3 is made up of 16 amino acids. Germline V gene sequence: CDR1 MNHEY, CDR2 SVGAGI. Trimming took 2 bases from V and 4 from J, leaving 12 bases between them. CDR3: CASSYQGTLGANVLTF. The CDR3, as DNA: TGTGCCAGCAGTTACCAAGGAACGCTCGGGGCCAACGTCCTGACTTTC.

The chain is built from TRBV7-9 and TRBJ1-1, with a weak D call TRBD1 (5 bases). Trimming took 7 bases from V and 7 from J, leaving 19 bases between them. CDR3 size: 14 residues. Germline V gene data show CDR1 as SEHNR and CDR2 as FQNEAQ (reference sequence). Here the CDR3 reads CASNFPWGENEAFF. CDR3 coding DNA: TGTGCCAGCAACTTCCCGTGGGGGGAAAATGAAGCTTTCTTT.

The V call is TRBV2, the J call TRBJ1-1, with 7 bases lining up with TRBD1. Germline V gene lookup returns CDR1 SNHLY and CDR2 FYNNEI. V was pared by 7 bases and J by 5 bases, with 7 bases of the junction left unmatched. There are 13 residues in the CDR3. The CDR3 region has the DNA TGTGCCAGCATCATCCAGACAGGGACTGAAGCTTTCTTT. It yields the protein CASIIQTGTEAFF.

V gene TRBV7-9 combines with J gene TRBJ2-5, with D unclear. Germline V gives CDR1 SEHNR, CDR2 FQNEAQ (reference sequence). The CDR3 is 14 amino acids. V was pared by 1 base and J by 5 bases, with 11 bases between. In DNA form, the CDR3 reads TGTGCCAGCAGCTTAGAGGCAGACTGGGAGACCCAGTACTTC. It specifies CASSLEADWETQYF.

The V and J genes are TRBV5-4 and TRBJ2-1, with TRBD2 matching 8 bases. Looked up from germline, CDR1 is SGHNT and CDR2 is YYREEE (reference sequence). The CDR3 sequence is 17 residues long. J lost 4 bases, V lost 0 bases, and 9 bases had no gene match. CDR3 bases: TGTGCCAGCAGCTTGGCTGGCGGGAGGCGGGGGTACAATGAGCAGTTCTTC. Translation gives CASSLAGGRRGYNEQFF.